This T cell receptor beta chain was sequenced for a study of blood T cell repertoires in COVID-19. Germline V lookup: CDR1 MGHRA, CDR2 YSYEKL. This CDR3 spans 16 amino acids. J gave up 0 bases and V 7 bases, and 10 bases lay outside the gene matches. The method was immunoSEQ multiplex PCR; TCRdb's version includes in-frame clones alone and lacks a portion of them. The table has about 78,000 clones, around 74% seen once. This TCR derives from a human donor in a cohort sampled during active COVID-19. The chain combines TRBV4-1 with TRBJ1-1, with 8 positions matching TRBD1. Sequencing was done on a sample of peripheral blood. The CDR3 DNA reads TGCGCCAGCACCAAAGTAGTGGACAGGGTGAACACTGAAGCTTTCTTT. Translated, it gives CASTKVVDRVNTEAFF.